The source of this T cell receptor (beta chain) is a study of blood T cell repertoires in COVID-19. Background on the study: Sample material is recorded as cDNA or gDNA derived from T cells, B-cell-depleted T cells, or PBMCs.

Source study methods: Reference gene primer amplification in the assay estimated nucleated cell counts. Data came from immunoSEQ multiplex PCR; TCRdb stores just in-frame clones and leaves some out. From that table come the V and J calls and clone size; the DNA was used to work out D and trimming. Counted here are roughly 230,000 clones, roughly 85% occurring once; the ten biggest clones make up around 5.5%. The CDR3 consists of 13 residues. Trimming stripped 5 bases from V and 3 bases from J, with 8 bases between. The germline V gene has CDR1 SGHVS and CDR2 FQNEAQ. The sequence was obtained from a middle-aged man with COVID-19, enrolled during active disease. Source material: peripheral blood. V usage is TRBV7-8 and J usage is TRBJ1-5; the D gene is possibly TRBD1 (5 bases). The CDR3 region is CASSPTVNQPQHF. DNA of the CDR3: TGTGCCAGCAGCCCGACAGTCAATCAGCCCCAGCATTTT.